A selection of T cell receptor beta chains follows, all from one sample in a study of cytomegalovirus exposure and HLA in healthy donors. Some clones are missing from TCRdb's copy, which holds only in-frame ones; the method was immunoSEQ multiplex PCR. The data contain around 140,000 clones, 64% of them singletons. Sequenced sample: PBMCs. The receptors shown here come from a woman aged 40 to 50 in good health and CMV-seronegative. CDR3s include the opening cysteine and the closing phenylalanine or tryptophan. The D gene is left open where the match is weak. For some rows the clone size is stated as once, few or many, or as a class when expanded; others skip it.

12	TRBV10-2	NA	TRBJ1-2	NA	CASKQYGYGYTF	TGCGCCAGCAAGCAATACGGCTATGGCTACACCTTC
15	TRBV15	TRBD1	TRBJ2-3	NA	CATSGNRGGTDTQYF	TGTGCCACCAGCGGTAACAGGGGTGGCACAGATACGCAGTATTTT
14	TRBV28	NA	TRBJ2-1	NA	CASSLRLVSKEQFF	TGTGCCAGCAGCCTTCGACTAGTTTCAAAGGAGCAGTTCTTC
17	TRBV21-1	NA	TRBJ2-7	NA	CASSPNTAGTPTYEQYF	TGTGCCAGCAGCCCAAACACAGCCGGGACACCCACCTACGAGCAGTACTTC
16	TRBV4-1	TRBD1	TRBJ2-5	NA	CASSYRGDRGQETQYF	TGCGCCAGCAGCTACCGCGGAGACAGGGGGCAAGAGACCCAGTACTTC
15	TRBV6-6	NA	TRBJ1-1	few	CASSYILQAGGEAFF	TGTGCCAGCAGTTACATTCTACAGGCGGGAGGTGAAGCTTTCTTT
11	TRBV29-1	NA	TRBJ2-5	NA	CSAGPRETQYF	TGCAGCGCAGGGCCCCGGGAGACCCAGTACTTC
15	TRBV5-1	NA	TRBJ1-1	NA	CASSLTSAPNTEAFF	TGCGCCAGCAGCTTGACATCTGCCCCGAACACTGAAGCTTTCTTT
14	TRBV19	NA	TRBJ2-5	few	CASSILGTRETQYF	TGTGCCAGTAGTATCCTCGGGACTCGAGAGACCCAGTACTTC
14	TRBV6-1	TRBD1	TRBJ1-5	NA	CASSEQGARVPQHF	TGTGCCAGCAGTGAACAGGGGGCCAGGGTGCCCCAGCATTTT
14	TRBV5-4	NA	TRBJ2-7	few	CASSLGLRGYEQYF	TGTGCCAGCAGCTTGGGGCTCCGTGGCTACGAGCAGTACTTC
15	TRBV5-1	TRBD1	TRBJ1-6	NA	CASSPIGTGNSPLHF	TGCGCCAGCAGCCCCATCGGGACAGGGAATTCACCCCTCCACTTT
13	TRBV2	NA	TRBJ2-3	NA	CASRGDLADTQYF	TGTGCCAGCAGGGGGGACTTGGCAGATACGCAGTATTTT
16	TRBV25-1	TRBD1	TRBJ2-3	NA	CASSEYRYRGPGTQYF	TGTGCCAGCAGTGAATACCGGTACAGGGGCCCGGGTACGCAGTATTTT
15	TRBV27	TRBD2	TRBJ2-3	NA	CASSLRGLETDTQYF	TGTGCCAGCAGTTTACGGGGACTAGAAACAGATACGCAGTATTTT
15	TRBV7-2	TRBD2	TRBJ2-3	NA	CASSSQRGGTDTQYF	TGTGCCAGCAGCTCCCAGCGGGGGGGAACCGATACGCAGTATTTT
13	TRBV7-9	NA	TRBJ1-1	NA	CASSLRELPEAFF	TGTGCCAGCAGCTTAAGGGAGCTGCCTGAAGCTTTCTTT
14	TRBV14	NA	TRBJ2-3	NA	CASRLGAGTDTQYF	TGTGCCAGCAGACTAGGTGCTGGCACAGATACGCAGTATTTT
15	TRBV5-1	NA	TRBJ2-7	NA	CASSLAWGAGYEQYF	TGCGCCAGCAGCTTGGCCTGGGGCGCCGGGTACGAGCAGTACTTC
15	TRBV7-2	NA	TRBJ1-3	NA	CASSLMREGWNTIYF	TGTGCCAGCAGCTTAATGAGGGAGGGGTGGAACACCATATATTTT
14	TRBV4-2	NA	TRBJ2-2	few	CASSQDSRTGELFF	TGTGCCAGCAGCCAAGATAGTCGGACCGGGGAGCTGTTTTTT
15	TRBV29-1	TRBD2	TRBJ2-3	few	CSVEGSGGITDTQYF	TGCAGCGTTGAAGGTAGCGGGGGGATCACAGATACGCAGTATTTT
15	TRBV5-1	NA	TRBJ2-3	NA	CASSLADSLGDTQYF	TGCGCCAGCAGCTTGGCGGACAGTTTGGGAGATACGCAGTATTTT
17	TRBV5-1	TRBD1	TRBJ1-3	NA	CASSVGSRDSSGNTIYF	TGCGCCAGCAGCGTTGGCTCCAGGGACAGCTCTGGAAACACCATATATTTT
16	TRBV4-1	NA	TRBJ1-5	few	CASSQAPGLSNQPQHF	TGCGCCAGCAGCCAAGCCCCAGGGCTTAGCAATCAGCCCCAGCATTTT
13	TRBV7-2	TRBD2	TRBJ2-3	NA	CASSRTSGGAQYF	TGTGCCAGCAGCCGGACTAGCGGGGGGGCGCAGTATTTT